The T cell receptor beta chain described here comes from a study of T cell repertoires in cytomegalovirus infection (dated by TCRdb to between 2018 and 2021). In terms of the full investigation: The HLA type of each donor mattered for the analysis, because public TCR beta signatures pointed to carriage of CMV infection along with the matching HLA type. Study-wide conclusions, independent of this receptor: In the ex vivo response, HLA-C-restricted CMV-specific TCR beta clonotypes were dominant, and in two of eight donors the single most frequent clonotype came from this HLA-C-restricted group. Cumulative frequency of public TCR beta family members discriminated carriers of CMV infection plus the relevant HLA type in this cohort and an independent approximately 350-donor cohort.

Sequencing instrument: Illumina HiSeq 1500. TCRdb cleaned the public reads at Q25 with fastp, built clones with MiXCR and kept in-frame beta chains. CDR3 protein duplicates are merged, each entry listing the most common genes and DNA. Counted in this sample were over 200,000 distinct CDR3 sequences; around 13% of them appeared once. The leading ten clones occupy roughly 8.7% of the sample. This clonotype came up a few times. What antigen it recognizes has not been identified. Qualities for individual bases were not recorded, and no much larger clone is one base off. The sequence was collected from a human donor in good health (CMV status not recorded). Some clones in this sample may be carry-over from other donors' samples. Material for sequencing was PBMCs.

The nucleotides read TGCAGTGCTAGAGCAGGGAGGGTTAGCAATCAGCCCCAGCATTTT. Its protein reads: CSARAGRVSNQPQHF. This receptor chain uses TRBV20-1 and TRBJ1-5, and the D gene may be TRBD1, 5 bases matching. CDR1 DFQATT and CDR2 SNEGSKA are derived from the germline V gene (reference sequence). V lost 1 base and J lost 0 bases; the stretch between them is 10 bases long. From its cysteine to its phenylalanine, the CDR3 spans 15 amino acids. Only the CDR3 region is kept as DNA, spanning 45 bases read in frame from base 1.